The clone carrying this T cell receptor beta chain was seen only a few times. Use of 60 Vbeta and 13 Jbeta primers characterized the PCR. The assay was immunoSEQ multiplex PCR, and TCRdb's table has in-frame clones only and misses some. The profile shows over 100,000 clones, over 60% of them singletons. V lost 1 base, J lost 3 bases, and 7 bases lay in between. Germline CDR1 reads SEHNR; CDR2 reads FQNEAQ (reference sequence). CDR3 length: 15 amino acids. This entry is derived from a study of cytomegalovirus exposure and HLA in healthy donors. Sequences were obtained from PBMCs. This TCR was sampled from a young woman in good health and CMV-seropositive. The chain uses TRBV7-9 and TRBJ2-6; D may be TRBD2 (5 bases). Here the CDR3 DNA reads TGTGCCAGCAGCTTAGAGGGAGTTGGGGCCAACGTCCTGACTTTC. Its translation: CASSLEGVGANVLTF.